This T cell receptor (beta chain) was identified during a study of T cells in Graves' hyperthyroidism and ophthalmopathy. This CDR3 comprises 16 residues. The junction had 13 bases not matched to a gene; V was cut back by 7 bases and J by 3 bases. Per the germline V gene, CDR1 is SGDLS and CDR2 is YYNGEE. Patients were excluded for uncontrolled infection, other autoimmune disease, pregnancy or lactation. Together with thyroid ultrasound, orbital computed tomography, serum thyroxine and TRAb, clinical symptoms were used for diagnoses. Amplified TCR beta CDR3 regions derived from RNA transcripts. The HTBI primer set served for first-round RT-PCR of the TCR CDR3. TCRdb ran MiXCR on the multiplex PCR reads and lists one entry per CDR3 protein. The table lists 550,000 to 600,000 distinct CDR3 sequences, 14% of them singletons. This clonotype was seen many times. Its antigen is not known. Study-level findings and limits: Model predictions of ophthalmopathy came a median around 7.1 months before onset.

This sequence was found in a woman aged 18-29 years with Graves' ophthalmopathy. V usage is TRBV9 and J usage is TRBJ2-3, with 8 bases matching TRBD2. The source material was blood. CDR3 coding DNA: TGTGCCAGCGGGCCCTGGAGAAGCGGGAGTACAGATACGCAGTATTTT. Amino acid sequence: CASGPWRSGSTDTQYF.